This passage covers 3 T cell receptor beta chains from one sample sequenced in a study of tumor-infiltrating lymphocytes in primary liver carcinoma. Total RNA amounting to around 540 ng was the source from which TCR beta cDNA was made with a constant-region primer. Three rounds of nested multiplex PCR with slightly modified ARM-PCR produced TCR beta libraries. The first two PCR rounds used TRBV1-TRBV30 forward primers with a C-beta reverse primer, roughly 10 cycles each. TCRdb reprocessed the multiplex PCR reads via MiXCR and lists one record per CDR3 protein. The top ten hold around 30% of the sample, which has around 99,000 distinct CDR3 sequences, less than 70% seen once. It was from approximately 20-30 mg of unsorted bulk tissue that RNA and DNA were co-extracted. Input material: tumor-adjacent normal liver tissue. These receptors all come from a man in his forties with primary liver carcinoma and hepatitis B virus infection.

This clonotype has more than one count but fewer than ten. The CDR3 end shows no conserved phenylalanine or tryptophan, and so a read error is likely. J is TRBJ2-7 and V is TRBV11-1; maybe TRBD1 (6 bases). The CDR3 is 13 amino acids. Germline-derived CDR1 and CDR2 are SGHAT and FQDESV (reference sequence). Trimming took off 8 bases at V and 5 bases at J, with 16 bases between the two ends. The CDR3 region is CASGRQGFNEQYS. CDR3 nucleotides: TGTGCCAGCGGCCGCCAGGGGTTTAACGAGCAGTACTCC.

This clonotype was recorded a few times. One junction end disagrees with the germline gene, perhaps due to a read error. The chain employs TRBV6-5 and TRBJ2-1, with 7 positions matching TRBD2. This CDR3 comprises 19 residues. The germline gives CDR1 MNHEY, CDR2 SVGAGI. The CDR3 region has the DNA TGTGCTAGCAGTTACTCGGGACTAACGGGAGGCGCCACCTACAATGAGCAGTTCTTC. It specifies CASSYSGLTGGATYNEQFF.

CDR3 in amino acids: CANASGGANVLTF. The CDR3 bases are TGTGCTAATGCCTCTGGTGGGGCCAACGTCCTGACTTTC. The chain employs TRBV10-3 and TRBJ2-6; D not certain. Looked up from germline, CDR1 is ENHRY and CDR2 is SYGVKD. The CDR3 extends over 13 amino acids.